This T cell receptor (beta chain) was found in a study of blood T cells in healthy people across ages. The CDR3 contains 14 residues. Germline-derived CDR1 and CDR2 are SEHNR and FQNEAQ (reference sequence). As regards this clonotype: At one boundary the junction diverges from the germline segment, which might be a read error.

The study isolated at least 6 million PBMCs from each sample. With a J-beta primer mix and a sample-barcoded 5' primer, a second PCR ran about 7 to 12 cycles. TCRdb reprocessed the 5' RACE reads with MiXCR, giving one entry per CDR3 protein. Of about 970,000 distinct CDR3 sequences in the sample, roughly half were seen once. This sequence was found in a woman aged 60-75 years in good health. Sequenced sample: blood. V is TRBV7-9 and J is TRBJ2-1; the D gene is possibly TRBD1 (6 bases). The CDR3 nucleotides read TGTGCCAGCCGGCGACAGGTAGACTACAATGAGCAGTTCTTT. Encoded protein: CASRRQVDYNEQFF.